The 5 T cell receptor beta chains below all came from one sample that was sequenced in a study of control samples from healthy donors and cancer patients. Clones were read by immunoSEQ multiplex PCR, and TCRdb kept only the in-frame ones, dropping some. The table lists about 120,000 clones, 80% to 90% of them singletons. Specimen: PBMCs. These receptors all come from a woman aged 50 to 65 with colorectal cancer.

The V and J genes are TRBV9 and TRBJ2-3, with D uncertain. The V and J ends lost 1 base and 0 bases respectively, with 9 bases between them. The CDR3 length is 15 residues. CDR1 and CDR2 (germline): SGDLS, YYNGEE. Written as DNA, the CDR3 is TGTGCCAGCAGCGTATTGTCGGCTAGCACAGATACGCAGTATTTT. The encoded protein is CASSVLSASTDTQYF.

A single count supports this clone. CDR3: CASSSGTGLSYGYTF. CDR3 nucleotides: TGTGCCAGCAGCTCGGGGACAGGGTTGAGCTATGGCTACACCTTC. The chain links TRBV7-2 to TRBJ1-2, with 9 bases identical to TRBD1. There are 15 residues in the CDR3. CDR1 and CDR2 (germline): SGHTA, FQGNSA. V lost 4 bases to trimming and J lost 4 bases; unmatched junction nucleotides: 7.

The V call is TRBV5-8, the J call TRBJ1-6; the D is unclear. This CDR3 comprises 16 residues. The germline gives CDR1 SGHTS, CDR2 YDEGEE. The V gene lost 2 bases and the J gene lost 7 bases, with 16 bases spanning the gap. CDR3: CASSFTKVGLNSPLHF. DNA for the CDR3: TGTGCCAGCAGCTTTACAAAGGTGGGATTGAATTCACCCCTCCACTTT.

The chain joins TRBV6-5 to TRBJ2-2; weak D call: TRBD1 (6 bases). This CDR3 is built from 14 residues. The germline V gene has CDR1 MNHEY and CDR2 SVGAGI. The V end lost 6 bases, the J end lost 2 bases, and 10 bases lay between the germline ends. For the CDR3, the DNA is TGTGCCAGCAGAACAGGGCTTAACACCGGGGAGCTGTTTTTT. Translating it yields CASRTGLNTGELFF.

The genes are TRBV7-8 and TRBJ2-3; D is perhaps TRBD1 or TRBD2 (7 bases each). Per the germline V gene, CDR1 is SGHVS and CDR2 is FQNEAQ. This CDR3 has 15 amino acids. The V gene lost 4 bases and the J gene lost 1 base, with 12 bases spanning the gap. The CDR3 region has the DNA TGTGCCAGCAGCTCCCAGGGGGGGGGCACAGATACGCAGTATTTT. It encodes CASSSQGGGTDTQYF. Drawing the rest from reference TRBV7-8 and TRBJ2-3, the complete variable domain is GAGVSQSPRYKVAKRGQDVALRCDPISGHVSLFWYQQALGQGPEFLTYFQNEAQLDKSGLPSDRFFAERPEGSVSTLKIQRTQQEDSAVYLCASSSQGGGTDTQYFGPGTRLTVL.